This note documents a single TCR beta chain sequence. Antigen: not known. The primer mix had 60 Vbeta and 13 Jbeta primers. Repertoires were generated with immunoSEQ multiplex PCR, while TCRdb's copy carries only in-frame clones and drops some. Recorded for this sample: about 100,000 clones. The entry originates in a study of cytomegalovirus exposure and HLA in healthy donors. Study results and limitations: An ancestry cluster, one associated with Asian ancestry, reportedly showed fewer N-insertions than the approximately 670-donor mean in a later analysis. A prior analysis recorded that most TCR beta V segments were productive about 87% or about 30% of the time. The study flagged some 170 TCR beta chains as cytomegalovirus-associated. TCR beta chain V- and J-gene trimming was linked, in a later analysis, to a missense variant in DCLRE1C.

Per germline, CDR1 SEHNR and CDR2 FQNEAQ (reference sequence). The CDR3 has 16 amino acids. The V and J ends lost 5 bases and 4 bases, in that order; junction bases with no gene match: 13. Sequenced input: PBMCs. This rearrangement joins TRBV7-9 to TRBJ2-7; 8 nucleotides match TRBD1. The receptor was isolated from a middle-aged man in good health and CMV-seronegative. The CDR3 region is CASSQSRDRPTYEQYF. The CDR3 DNA reads as TGTGCCAGCAGCCAGTCCCGGGACAGGCCCACGTACGAGCAGTACTTC.